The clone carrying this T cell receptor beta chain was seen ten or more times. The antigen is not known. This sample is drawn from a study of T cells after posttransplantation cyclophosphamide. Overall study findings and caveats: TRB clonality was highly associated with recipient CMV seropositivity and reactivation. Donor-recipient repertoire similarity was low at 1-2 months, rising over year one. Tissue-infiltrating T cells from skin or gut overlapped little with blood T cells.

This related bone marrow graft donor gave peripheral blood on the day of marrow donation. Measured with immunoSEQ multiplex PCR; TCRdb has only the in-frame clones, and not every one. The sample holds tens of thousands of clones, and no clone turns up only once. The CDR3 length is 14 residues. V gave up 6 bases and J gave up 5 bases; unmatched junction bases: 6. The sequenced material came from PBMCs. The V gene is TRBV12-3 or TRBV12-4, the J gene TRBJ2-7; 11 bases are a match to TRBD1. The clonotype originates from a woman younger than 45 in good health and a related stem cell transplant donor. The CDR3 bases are TGTGCCAGCAGGGACAGGGGGCGAGGCAACGAGCAGTACTTC. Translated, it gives CASRDRGRGNEQYF.